The 23 T cell receptor beta chains given below trace back to one sample, sequenced in a study of T cells in Graves' hyperthyroidism and ophthalmopathy. Amplification yielded TCR beta CDR3 regions, with RNA transcripts as the source. TCR CDR3 underwent first-round RT-PCR with the HTBI primer set. TCRdb independently ran MiXCR on the multiplex PCR reads; one entry per CDR3 protein. The sample yields roughly 500,000 distinct CDR3 sequences, about 20% seen once. The sequencing sample was made of blood. Receptors originate from a woman in her sixties or seventies with Graves' ophthalmopathy.

The chain combines TRBV11-2 with TRBJ2-1; the D gene is possibly TRBD1 (5 bases). CDR1 and CDR2 from the germline V gene are SGHAT and FQNNGV. The CDR3 spans 15 residues. Trimming pared 0 bases from V and 10 bases from J, leaving 16 bases between. Here the CDR3 reads CASSLENGQWEEQFF. DNA of the CDR3: TGTGCCAGCAGCTTAGAGAACGGACAATGGGAAGAGCAGTTCTTC.

This clonotype was seen more than once but under ten times. The chain joins TRBV2 to TRBJ1-4; D not resolved. Germline CDR1 reads SNHLY; CDR2 reads FYNNEI. The CDR3 runs 15 residues. V was clipped by 7 bases and J by 1 base, with 13 bases between them. This CDR3 is CASTAEGLTNEKLFF. DNA for the CDR3: TGTGCCAGCACTGCCGAAGGGTTAACTAATGAAAAACTGTTTTTT. Variable domain in full (rest from reference TRBV2 and TRBJ1-4): EPEVTQTPSHQVTQMGQEVILRCVPISNHLYFYWYRQILGQKVEFLVSFYNNEISEKSEIFDDQFSVERPDGSNFTLKIRSTKLEDSAMYFCASTAEGLTNEKLFFGSGTQLSVL.

This clonotype appeared a few times. The rearrangement joins TRBV12-3 or TRBV12-4 to TRBJ2-5; D tentatively reads TRBD1 or TRBD2 (5 bases each). Trimming left V 7 bases short and J 1 base short, with 10 bases between. The CDR3 length is 13 residues. In DNA form, the CDR3 reads TGTGCCAGCACTGGGACGGTCCAAGAGACCCAGTACTTC. Its protein is CASTGTVQETQYF.

V and J are TRBV20-1 and TRBJ2-5; TRBD1 or TRBD2 may be the D gene (6 bases each). Between the trimmed V and J ends, which lost 0 bases and 5 bases, there was a span of 10 bases. This CDR3 has 13 residues. Germline V CDR1 and CDR2: DFQATT, SNEGSKA (reference sequence). DNA of the CDR3: TGCAGTGCTAGAGAGGGGGGCCGGGAGACCCAGTACTTC. This translates into CSAREGGRETQYF.

The V gene is TRBV28, the J gene TRBJ2-3; TRBD2 aligns across 9 bases. Germline CDR1 MDHEN, CDR2 SYDVKM. Trimming cost V 5 bases and J 3 bases; bases outside gene matches: 6. This CDR3 has 15 amino acids. The CDR3 DNA reads as TGTGCCAGCAGTGATAGCGGGAGACCGACAGATACGCAGTATTTT. Its translation: CASSDSGRPTDTQYF.

A few counts support this clonotype. The rearrangement joins TRBV10-3 to TRBJ2-7, with 9 bases that match TRBD1. Trimming cost V 3 bases and J 7 bases; bases outside gene matches: 1. There are 12 residues in the CDR3. CDR1 and CDR2 (germline): ENHRY, SYGVKD. CDR3 DNA: TGTGCCATCAGTGACGGGACAGGGGAGCAGTACTTC. Translating gives CAISDGTGEQYF.

In its sample, this clonotype was seen many times. The rearrangement links TRBV20-1 to TRBJ2-1, with D possibly being TRBD1 (6 bases). The length of the CDR3 is 12 residues. Per germline, CDR1 DFQATT and CDR2 SNEGSKA (reference sequence). Trimming took off 3 bases at V and 9 bases at J, with 12 bases between the two ends. The CDR3 loop is CSARMGASEQFF. The CDR3 region has the DNA TGCAGTGCTAGGATGGGGGCGAGTGAGCAGTTCTTC.

This chain uses TRBV4-1 with TRBJ2-1; D ambiguous. This CDR3 has 16 residues. Germline assignment: CDR1 MGHRA and CDR2 YSYEKL. Trimming left V 0 bases short and J 2 bases short, with 11 bases between. CDR3 nucleotide sequence: TGCGCCAGCAGCCAAGACAGCTCCCTTACCTACAATGAGCAGTTCTTC. Its translation is CASSQDSSLTYNEQFF.

The chain links TRBV19 to TRBJ2-7; 8 bases line up with TRBD2. Germline assignment: CDR1 LNHDA and CDR2 SQIVND (reference sequence). The CDR3 runs to 13 residues. V shed 7 bases, J shed 4 bases, and the junction held 6 bases outside the gene matches. CDR3 in amino acids: CASTTGLGYEQYF. CDR3 bases: TGTGCCAGTACTACGGGACTAGGGTACGAGCAGTACTTC.

This clonotype was counted at least ten times. The V gene is TRBV18, the J gene TRBJ2-1; 9 bases agree with TRBD1. This CDR3 is built from 15 residues. Germline CDR1 KGHSH, CDR2 LQKENI. V dropped 8 bases and J dropped 1; count of bases not matched to a gene: 6. The CDR3 sequence is CASSPGTGSYNEQFF. CDR3 DNA: TGTGCCAGCAGTCCCGGGACAGGGTCCTACAATGAGCAGTTCTTC. Based on the CDR3 plus reference TRBV18 and TRBJ2-1, the full variable domain is NAGVMQNPRHLVRRRGQEARLRCSPMKGHSHVYWYRQLPEEGLKFMVYLQKENIIDESGMPKERFSAEFPKEGPSILRIQQVVRGDSAAYFCASSPGTGSYNEQFFGPGTRLTVL.

The V call is TRBV6-2 or TRBV6-3, the J call TRBJ1-5; D uncertain. This CDR3 is built from 14 residues. From germline, CDR1 is MNHEY and CDR2 SVGEGT. V lost 3 bases, J lost 1 base, and 7 bases lay in between. Here the CDR3 reads CASSYGGSNQPQHF. In DNA form, the CDR3 reads TGTGCCAGCAGTTATGGAGGGAGCAATCAGCCCCAGCATTTT.

J is TRBJ2-7 and V is TRBV12-5; perhaps D is TRBD1 or TRBD2 (5 bases each). Looked up from germline, CDR1 is LGHNT and CDR2 is FRNRAP. This CDR3 contains 17 residues. The V and J ends lost 1 base and 7 bases respectively, with 23 bases between them. The DNA for the CDR3 is TGTGCTAGTGGTTTGGGCGTCATCGGGACCACAAGGGAGGAGCAGTACTTC. Amino acid sequence: CASGLGVIGTTREEQYF.

The CDR3 loop reads CASSLGLAGAADEQFF. The CDR3 coding sequence is TGTGCCAGCAGTTTAGGACTAGCGGGAGCGGCTGATGAGCAGTTCTTC. V and J are TRBV12-3 or TRBV12-4 and TRBJ2-1; 12 nucleotides agree with TRBD2. The CDR3 spans 16 residues. Trimming cost V 1 base and J 8 bases; bases outside gene matches: 6.

In this sample, this clonotype turned up a few times. The genes are TRBV11-2 and TRBJ2-7, with 12 bases fitting TRBD2. CDR1 and CDR2 (germline): SGHAT, FQNNGV. With 0 bases clipped from V and 3 bases from J, the junction kept 3 bases outside the gene matches. The CDR3 spans 16 residues. The CDR3 region is CASSLEGGLAGYEQYF. CDR3 coding DNA: TGTGCCAGCAGCTTAGAGGGGGGACTAGCGGGCTACGAGCAGTACTTC.

The rearrangement links TRBV10-3 to TRBJ2-5; D might be TRBD1 or TRBD2, each matching 5 bases. The V gene lost 11 bases and the J gene lost 2 bases, with 15 bases spanning the gap. The CDR3 has 13 amino acids. Looked up from germline, CDR1 is ENHRY and CDR2 is SYGVKD. The CDR3 DNA reads as TGTGCCGTATCCGGGGCGGCGCAAGAGACCCAGTACTTC. This encodes CAVSGAAQETQYF.

This clonotype appeared a few times. The CDR3 region is CASSQELRSGNTIYF. CDR3 sequence (DNA): TGTGCCAGCAGCCAAGAACTCAGGTCTGGAAACACCATATATTTT. V gene TRBV3-1 combines with J gene TRBJ1-3; D gene unclear. Deletions cut 0 bases from V and 1 base from J, with 7 bases between. Per the germline V gene, CDR1 is LGHDT and CDR2 is YNNKEL (reference sequence). The CDR3 covers 15 residues.

Notes on this clonotype: At one end, the junction sequence differs from germline, possibly due to a read error. V and J are TRBV20-1 and TRBJ2-7, with D hard to call. There are 12 residues in the CDR3. Germline assignment: CDR1 DFQATT and CDR2 SNEGSKA (reference sequence). The chain's CDR3 is CSARPDSHEQYF. The CDR3 region has the DNA TGCAGTGCTAGACCCGACTCCCACGAGCAGTACTTC.

This clonotype appeared a few times. The chain combines TRBV28 with TRBJ2-7; the D call may be TRBD1 or TRBD2 (5 bases each). This CDR3 contains 14 residues. Per germline, CDR1 MDHEN and CDR2 SYDVKM. Trimming pared 3 bases from V and 8 bases from J, leaving 17 bases between. The CDR3 sequence: CASSFLGRASQQYF. The DNA of the CDR3 is TGTGCCAGCAGTTTCCTGGGACGGGCCTCTCAGCAGTACTTC.

This chain links TRBV2 with TRBJ1-5; 7 nucleotides line up with TRBD1. Germline CDR1 reads SNHLY; CDR2 reads FYNNEI. The CDR3 contains 18 residues. V lost 8 bases to trimming and J lost 6 bases; unmatched junction nucleotides: 22. The CDR3 protein is CASQGPGLTGSIRQPQHF. In DNA, the CDR3 is TGTGCCAGCCAGGGGCCCGGATTGACAGGGTCAATTCGTCAGCCCCAGCATTTT.

V gene TRBV7-9 combines with J gene TRBJ1-1; possibly TRBD1 for D (6 bases). V gave up 4 bases and J gave up 5 bases, with 17 bases separating them. The CDR3 is 15 amino acids. Germline loops: CDR1 SEHNR, CDR2 FQNEAQ (reference sequence). The CDR3 DNA reads as TGTGCCAGCAGCTCCATAGGGGGTCGGGGTACTGAAGCTTTCTTT. Translated, it gives CASSSIGGRGTEAFF. Drawing the rest from reference TRBV7-9 and TRBJ1-1, the complete variable domain is DTGVSQNPRHKITKRGQNVTFRCDPISEHNRLYWYRQTLGQGPEFLTYFQNEAQLEKSRLLSDRFSAERPKGSFSTLEIQRTEQGDSAMYLCASSSIGGRGTEAFFGQGTRLTVV.

Concerning this clonotype: This may stem from a read error, because a much larger clone lies one nucleotide away. This CDR3 is missing its conserved last phenylalanine or tryptophan, likely due to a read error. The chain is built from TRBV2 and TRBJ1-1; D is uncertain. CDR1 and CDR2 (germline): SNHLY, FYNNEI. Trimming took off 2 bases at V and 4 bases at J, with 11 bases between the two ends. CDR3 size: 14 residues. CDR3 nucleotide sequence: TGTGCCAGCAGTGAATTAGCTTGGGCCACTGAAGCTTTCTCT. Residues: CASSELAWATEAFS.

This clonotype occurred many times. The chain couples TRBV12-3 or TRBV12-4 to TRBJ2-1; TRBD2 matches 16 bases. V gave up 6 bases and J gave up 10 bases; unmatched junction bases: 9. The CDR3 has 16 amino acids. As DNA, the CDR3 is TGTGCCAGCAGAACCGGGACTAGCGGGAGGGGCAGAGAGCAGTTCTTC. Amino acid sequence: CASRTGTSGRGREQFF.

The table lists this clonotype with many counts. The chain is built from TRBV7-9 and TRBJ1-2, with 8 bases that match TRBD1. V shed 5 bases, J shed 5 bases, and the junction held 10 bases outside the gene matches. Germline values: CDR1 SEHNR, CDR2 FQNEAQ (reference sequence). This CDR3 comprises 15 residues. The CDR3 region is CASSPSAGGGYGYTF. Here the CDR3 DNA reads TGTGCCAGCAGCCCAAGCGCAGGGGGCGGATATGGCTACACCTTC.